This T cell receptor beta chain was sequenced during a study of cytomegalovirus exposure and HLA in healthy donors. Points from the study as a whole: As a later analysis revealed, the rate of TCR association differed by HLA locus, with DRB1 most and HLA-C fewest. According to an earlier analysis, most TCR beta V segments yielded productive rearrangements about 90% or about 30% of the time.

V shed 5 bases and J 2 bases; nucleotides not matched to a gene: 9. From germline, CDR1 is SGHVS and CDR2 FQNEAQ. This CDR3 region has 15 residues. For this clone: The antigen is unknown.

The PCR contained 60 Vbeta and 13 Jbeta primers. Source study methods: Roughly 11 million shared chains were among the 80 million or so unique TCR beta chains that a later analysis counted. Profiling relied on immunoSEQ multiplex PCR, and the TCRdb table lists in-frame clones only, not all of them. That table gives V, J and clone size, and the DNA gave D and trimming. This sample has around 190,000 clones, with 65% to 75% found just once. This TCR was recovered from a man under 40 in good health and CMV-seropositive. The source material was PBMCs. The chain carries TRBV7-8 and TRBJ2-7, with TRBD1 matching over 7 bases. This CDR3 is CASSVKGQQTYEQYF. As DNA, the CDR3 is TGTGCCAGCAGCGTCAAGGGACAGCAGACCTACGAGCAGTACTTC.